This paragraph reports one TCR beta chain. At one boundary the junction diverges from the germline segment, which might be a read error. From germline, CDR1 is SSHAT and CDR2 FNYEAQ (reference sequence). The CDR3 covers 15 residues. The record originates from a study of cytomegalovirus exposure and HLA in healthy donors. Study information: An earlier analysis found some 100 million unique TCR beta sequences from 200 million or so T cells.

With 60 Vbeta and 13 Jbeta primers, the PCR was carried out. Clones were sequenced by immunoSEQ multiplex PCR, and TCRdb holds only the in-frame ones, with some missing. The sample lists roughly 130,000 clones, roughly 78% occurring once. Sequenced material: PBMCs. V is TRBV7-7 and J is TRBJ2-1; D perhaps matches TRBD2 (5 bases). The sequence was collected from a man aged 30 to 45 in good health and CMV-seronegative. The CDR3 loop reads CASSLSGTSYNEQFF. Written as DNA, the CDR3 is TGTGCTAGCAGCTTGAGCGGAACTTCCTACAATGAGCAGTTCTTC.